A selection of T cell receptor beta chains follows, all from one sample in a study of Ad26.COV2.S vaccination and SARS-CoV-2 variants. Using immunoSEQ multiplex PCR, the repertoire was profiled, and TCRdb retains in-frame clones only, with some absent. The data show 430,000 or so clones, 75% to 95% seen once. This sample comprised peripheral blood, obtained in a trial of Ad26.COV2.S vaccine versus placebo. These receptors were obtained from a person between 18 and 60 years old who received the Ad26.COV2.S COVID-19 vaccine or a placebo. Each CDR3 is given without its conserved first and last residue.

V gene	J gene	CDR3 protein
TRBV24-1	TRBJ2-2	ATSDLPSSGANTGELF
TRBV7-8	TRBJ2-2	ASMYRGIGGLAGTTGELF
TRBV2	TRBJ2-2	ASARTSGVSGELF
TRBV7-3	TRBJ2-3	ASSQQGASTDTQY
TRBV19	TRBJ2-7	ASSIATGEQY
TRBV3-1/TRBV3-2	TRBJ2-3	ASSHLRDTQY
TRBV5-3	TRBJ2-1	ARSLERLAQIGLCDEQF
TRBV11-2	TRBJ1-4	ASSPQGAGNEKLF
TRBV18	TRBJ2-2	ASSLYSSADTGELF
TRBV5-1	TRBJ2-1	ASSLMDLVYPNEQF
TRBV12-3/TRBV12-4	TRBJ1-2	ASRKDRGYGYT
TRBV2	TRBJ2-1	ASSLLPYNEQF
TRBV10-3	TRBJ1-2	AISADGEGYGYT
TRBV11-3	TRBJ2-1	ASSLGGSVYNEQF
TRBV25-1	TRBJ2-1	ASRSSGGYNEQF
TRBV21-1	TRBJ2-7	ARVGGAKDPDYEQY
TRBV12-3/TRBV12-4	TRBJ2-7	ASSSGRVNEQY
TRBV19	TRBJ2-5	ASSPQGGQQETQY